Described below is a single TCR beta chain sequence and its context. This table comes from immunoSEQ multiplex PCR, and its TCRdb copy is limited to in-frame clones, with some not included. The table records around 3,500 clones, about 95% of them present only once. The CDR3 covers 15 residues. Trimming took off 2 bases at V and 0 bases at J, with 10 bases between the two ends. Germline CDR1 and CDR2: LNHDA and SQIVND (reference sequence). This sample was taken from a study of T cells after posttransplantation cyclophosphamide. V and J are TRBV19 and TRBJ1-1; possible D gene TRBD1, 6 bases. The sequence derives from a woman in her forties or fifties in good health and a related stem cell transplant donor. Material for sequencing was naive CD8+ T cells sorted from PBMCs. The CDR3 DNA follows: TGTGCCAGTAGTATACGACAGGTCATGAACACTGAAGCTTTCTTT. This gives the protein CASSIRQVMNTEAFF.